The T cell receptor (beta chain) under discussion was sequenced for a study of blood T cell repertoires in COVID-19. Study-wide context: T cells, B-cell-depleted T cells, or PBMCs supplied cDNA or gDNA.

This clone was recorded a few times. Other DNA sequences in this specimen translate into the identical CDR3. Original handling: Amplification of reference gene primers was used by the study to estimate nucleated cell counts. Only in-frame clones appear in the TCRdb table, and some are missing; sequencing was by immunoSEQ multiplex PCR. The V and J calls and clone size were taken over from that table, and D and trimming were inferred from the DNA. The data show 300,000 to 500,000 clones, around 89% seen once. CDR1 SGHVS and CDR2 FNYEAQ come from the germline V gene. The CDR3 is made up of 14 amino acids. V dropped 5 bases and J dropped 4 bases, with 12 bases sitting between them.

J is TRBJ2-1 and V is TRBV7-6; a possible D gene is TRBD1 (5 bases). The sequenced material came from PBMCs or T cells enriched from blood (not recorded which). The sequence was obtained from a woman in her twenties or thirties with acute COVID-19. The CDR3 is CASSPRQGYNEQFF. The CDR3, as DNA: TGTGCCAGCAGCCCCCGGCAGGGTTACAATGAGCAGTTCTTC.